These 8 T cell receptor beta chains share one sample of origin, sequenced in a study of shared clonotypes between healthy human individuals. The naive CD8 subset, CD45RO-negative cells positively selected for CCR7, excluded terminally differentiated effector memory CD45RA+ cells. Clones were sequenced by immunoSEQ multiplex PCR, and TCRdb holds only the in-frame ones, with some missing. This repertoire shows approximately 1.9 million clones, over 85% found once; its top ten account for about 1.7%. The sequencing sample was made of naive CD8+ T cells from PBMCs. These receptors all come from a man between 18 and 35 years old in good health. Some clones in this sample may be carry-over from other donors' samples.

The CDR3 bases are TGCGCCAGCAGGTACCTTAGCATGAACACTGAAGCTTTCTTT. It yields the protein CASRYLSMNTEAFF. The rearrangement joins TRBV4-1 to TRBJ1-1; no clear D. Looked up from germline, CDR1 is MGHRA and CDR2 is YSYEKL. V was shortened by 6 bases and J by 0 bases, with 11 bases between the two germline ends. The CDR3 spans 14 residues.

The J gene is TRBJ2-3, the V gene TRBV6-1; the D gene could be TRBD1 or TRBD2 (6 bases each). Germline-derived CDR1 and CDR2 are MNHNS and SASEGT. The CDR3 spans 12 residues. The V end lost 2 bases, the J end lost 15 bases, and 15 bases lay between the germline ends. CDR3: CASSEIRGLYYF. The CDR3 DNA follows: TGTGCCAGCAGTGAAATCAGGGGACTCTACTATTTT.

The chain carries TRBV11-2 and TRBJ2-4, with D maybe TRBD2 (6 bases). Germline CDR1 SGHAT, CDR2 FQNNGV. This CDR3 has 14 amino acids. V lost 4 bases, J lost 9 bases, and 16 bases lay in between. The CDR3 DNA reads TGTGCCAGCAGCTCCTCTGGGGGGAGTGGCATTCAGTACTTC. Its protein product is CASSSSGGSGIQYF.

The gene calls are TRBV2 and TRBJ2-7; no definite D call. V was clipped by 6 bases and J by 3 bases, with 3 bases between them. The germline CDR1 and CDR2 sequences are SNHLY and FYNNEI. The CDR3 totals 10 residues. CDR3 coding DNA: TGTGCCAGCAGGTTCTACGAGCAGTACTTC. Translated, it gives CASRFYEQYF.

This clone showed up just a few times. In DNA form, the CDR3 reads TGCGCCAGCAGCCAACTACAGCTTACTGAAGCTTTCTTT. This translates into CASSQLQLTEAFF. The chain links TRBV4-1 to TRBJ1-1, with D hard to call. Trimming pared 2 bases from V and 5 bases from J, leaving 9 bases between. In germline, CDR1 is MGHRA, CDR2 YSYEKL. The CDR3 covers 13 residues.

The chain recombines TRBV5-6 with TRBJ2-7; possible D gene TRBD2, 6 bases. The V end was cut by 3 bases, the J end by 2 bases, with 12 bases between. Germline assignment: CDR1 SGHDT and CDR2 YYEEEE. This CDR3 spans 14 amino acids. CDR3 loop: CASSSGLSPYEQYF. The CDR3, as DNA: TGTGCCAGCAGCTCGGGACTTTCCCCCTACGAGCAGTACTTC.

The chain links TRBV7-2 to TRBJ2-1, with 14 bases matching TRBD2. V lost 5 bases and J lost 6; bases outside the gene matches: 12. CDR3 size: 18 residues. Germline CDR1 reads SGHTA; CDR2 reads FQGNSA. The CDR3 sequence: CASSLPRLAGGPPNEQFF. The CDR3 DNA follows: TGTGCCAGCAGCCTCCCTCGACTAGCGGGAGGGCCCCCCAATGAGCAGTTCTTC.

CDR3 protein: CASSDSPLYNEQFF. Written as DNA, the CDR3 is TGCGCCAGCAGTGACTCCCCCCTATACAATGAGCAGTTCTTC. This rearrangement joins TRBV10-1 to TRBJ2-1; D is uncertain. From germline, CDR1 is WNHNN and CDR2 SYGVQD (reference sequence). The CDR3 runs to 14 residues. Deletions cut 3 bases from V and 4 bases from J, with 10 bases between.